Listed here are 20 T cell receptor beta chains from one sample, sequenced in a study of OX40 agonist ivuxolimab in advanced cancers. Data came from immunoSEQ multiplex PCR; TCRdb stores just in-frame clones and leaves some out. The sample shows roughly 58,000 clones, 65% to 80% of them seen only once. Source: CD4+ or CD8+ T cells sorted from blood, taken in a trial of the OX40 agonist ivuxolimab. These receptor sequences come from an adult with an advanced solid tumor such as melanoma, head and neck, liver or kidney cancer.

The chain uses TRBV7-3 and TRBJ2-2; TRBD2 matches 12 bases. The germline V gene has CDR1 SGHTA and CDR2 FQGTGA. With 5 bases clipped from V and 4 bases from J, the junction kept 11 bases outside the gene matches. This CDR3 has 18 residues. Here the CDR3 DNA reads TGTGCCAGCAGCCTATTGACTAGCGGGAGCCCAGGCACCGGGGAGCTGTTTTTT. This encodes CASSLLTSGSPGTGELFF.

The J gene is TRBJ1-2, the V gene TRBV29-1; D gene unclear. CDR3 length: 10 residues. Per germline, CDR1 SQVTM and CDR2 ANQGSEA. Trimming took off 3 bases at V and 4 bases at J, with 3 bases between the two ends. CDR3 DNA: TGCAGCGTTGACAGCTATGGCTACACCTTC. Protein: CSVDSYGYTF.

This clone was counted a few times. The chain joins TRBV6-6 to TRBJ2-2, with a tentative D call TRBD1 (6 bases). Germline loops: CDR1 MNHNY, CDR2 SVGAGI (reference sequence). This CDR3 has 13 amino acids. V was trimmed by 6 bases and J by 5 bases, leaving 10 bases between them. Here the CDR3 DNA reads TGTGCCAGCAGGTTCACAGGGACCGGGGAGCTGTTTTTT. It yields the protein CASRFTGTGELFF.

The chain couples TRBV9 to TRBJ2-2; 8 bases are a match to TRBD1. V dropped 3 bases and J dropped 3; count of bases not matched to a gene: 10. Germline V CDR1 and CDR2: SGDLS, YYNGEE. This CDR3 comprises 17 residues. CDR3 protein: CASSAGLTGAYTGELFF. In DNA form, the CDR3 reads TGTGCCAGCAGCGCCGGCCTGACAGGGGCGTACACCGGGGAGCTGTTTTTT.

CDR3 sequence reads: CASSQVSGGAETQYF. The CDR3 DNA reads as TGTGCCAGCAGCCAAGTCTCGGGGGGAGCAGAGACCCAGTACTTC. The chain joins TRBV4-2 to TRBJ2-5; TRBD2 matches at 7 bases. The CDR3 runs 15 residues. V shed 1 base, J shed 4 bases, and the junction held 6 bases outside the gene matches. Germline V lookup: CDR1 LGHNA, CDR2 YNFKEQ.

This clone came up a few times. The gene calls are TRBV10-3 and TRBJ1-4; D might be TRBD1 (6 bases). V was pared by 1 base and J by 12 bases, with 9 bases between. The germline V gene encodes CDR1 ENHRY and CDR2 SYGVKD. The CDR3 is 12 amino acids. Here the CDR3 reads CAISELQGELFF. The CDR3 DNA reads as TGTGCCATCAGTGAGTTACAGGGTGAACTGTTTTTT.

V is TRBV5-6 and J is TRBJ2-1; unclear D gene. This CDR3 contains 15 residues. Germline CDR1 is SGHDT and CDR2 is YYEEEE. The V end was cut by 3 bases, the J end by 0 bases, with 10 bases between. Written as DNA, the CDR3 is TGTGCCAGCAGCTATAGCAGCTTCTCCTACAATGAGCAGTTCTTC. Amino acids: CASSYSSFSYNEQFF.

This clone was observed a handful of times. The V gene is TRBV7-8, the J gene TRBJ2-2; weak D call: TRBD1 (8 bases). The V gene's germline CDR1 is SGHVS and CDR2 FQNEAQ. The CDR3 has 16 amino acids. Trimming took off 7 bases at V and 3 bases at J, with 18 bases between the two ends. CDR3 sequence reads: CASIQRDRLYTGELFF. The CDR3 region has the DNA TGTGCCAGCATTCAGCGGGACAGGCTATACACCGGGGAGCTGTTTTTT. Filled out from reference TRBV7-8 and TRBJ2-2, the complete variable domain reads GAGVSQSPRYKVAKRGQDVALRCDPISGHVSLFWYQQALGQGPEFLTYFQNEAQLDKSGLPSDRFFAERPEGSVSTLKIQRTQQEDSAVYLCASIQRDRLYTGELFFGEGSRLTVL.

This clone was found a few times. CDR3: CASSRGTAYGYTF. The CDR3 bases are TGTGCCAGCAGCCGAGGGACAGCCTATGGCTACACCTTC. This chain uses TRBV6-5 with TRBJ1-2; 7 bases fit TRBD1. J gave up 4 bases and V 6 bases, and 5 bases lay outside the gene matches. The germline CDR1 and CDR2 sequences are MNHEY and SVGAGI. The CDR3 is made up of 13 amino acids.

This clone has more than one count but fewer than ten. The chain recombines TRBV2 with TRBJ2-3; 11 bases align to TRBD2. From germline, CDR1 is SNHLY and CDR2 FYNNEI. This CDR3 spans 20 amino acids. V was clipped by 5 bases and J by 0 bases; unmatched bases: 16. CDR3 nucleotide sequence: TGTGCCAGCAGTATAAACCGGGACAGACTAGCGGGGCCCAGCACAGATACGCAGTATTTT. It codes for CASSINRDRLAGPSTDTQYF.

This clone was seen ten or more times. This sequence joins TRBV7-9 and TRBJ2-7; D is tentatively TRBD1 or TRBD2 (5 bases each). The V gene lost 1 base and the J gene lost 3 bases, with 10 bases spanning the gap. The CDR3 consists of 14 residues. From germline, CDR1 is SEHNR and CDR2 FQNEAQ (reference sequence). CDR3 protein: CASSLGDLHYEQYF. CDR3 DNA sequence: TGTGCCAGCAGCTTAGGGGACCTACACTACGAGCAGTACTTC. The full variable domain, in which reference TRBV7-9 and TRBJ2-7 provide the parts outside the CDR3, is DTGVSQNPRHKITKRGQNVTFRCDPISEHNRLYWYRQTLGQGPEFLTYFQNEAQLEKSRLLSDRFSAERPKGSFSTLEIQRTEQGDSAMYLCASSLGDLHYEQYFGPGTRLTVT.

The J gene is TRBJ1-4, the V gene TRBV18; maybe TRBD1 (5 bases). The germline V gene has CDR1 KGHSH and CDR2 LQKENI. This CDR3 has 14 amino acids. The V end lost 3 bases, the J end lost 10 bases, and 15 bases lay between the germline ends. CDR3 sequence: CASSPLEGSGKLFF. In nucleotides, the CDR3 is TGTGCCAGCTCACCCCTCGAGGGGTCCGGAAAACTGTTTTTT.

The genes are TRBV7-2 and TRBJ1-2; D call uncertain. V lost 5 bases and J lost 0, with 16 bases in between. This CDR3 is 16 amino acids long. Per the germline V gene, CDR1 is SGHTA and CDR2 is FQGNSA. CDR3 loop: CASSQSRAEANYGYTF. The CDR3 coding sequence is TGTGCCAGCAGCCAATCGCGGGCAGAGGCTAACTATGGCTACACCTTC.

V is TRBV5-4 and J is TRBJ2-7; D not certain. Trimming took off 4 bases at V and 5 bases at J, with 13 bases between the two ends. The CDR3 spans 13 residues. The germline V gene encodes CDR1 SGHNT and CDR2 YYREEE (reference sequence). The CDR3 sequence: CASSADRAHEQYF. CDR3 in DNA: TGTGCCAGCAGCGCCGACCGCGCCCACGAGCAGTACTTC.

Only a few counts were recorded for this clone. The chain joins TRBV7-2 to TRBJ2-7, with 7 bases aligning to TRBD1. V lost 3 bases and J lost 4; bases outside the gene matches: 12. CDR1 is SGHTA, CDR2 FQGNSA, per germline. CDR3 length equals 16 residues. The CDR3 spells CASSFRPGTAGYEQYF. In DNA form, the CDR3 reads TGTGCCAGCAGCTTTAGACCCGGGACAGCTGGATACGAGCAGTACTTC.

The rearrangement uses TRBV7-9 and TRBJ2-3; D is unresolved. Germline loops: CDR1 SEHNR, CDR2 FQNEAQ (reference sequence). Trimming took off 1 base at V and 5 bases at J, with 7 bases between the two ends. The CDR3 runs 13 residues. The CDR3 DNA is TGTGCCAGCAGCTTAGACGGGCGAGATACGCAGTATTTT. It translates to CASSLDGRDTQYF.

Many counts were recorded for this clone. Here the CDR3 reads CASSLDPTASYEQYF. CDR3 DNA: TGTGCCAGCAGCTTAGATCCCACAGCCTCCTACGAGCAGTACTTC. The chain uses TRBV11-2 and TRBJ2-7; D is ambiguous. Trimming removed 0 bases from V and 0 bases from J, with 9 bases in between. CDR1 and CDR2 (germline): SGHAT, FQNNGV. CDR3 length: 15 amino acids.

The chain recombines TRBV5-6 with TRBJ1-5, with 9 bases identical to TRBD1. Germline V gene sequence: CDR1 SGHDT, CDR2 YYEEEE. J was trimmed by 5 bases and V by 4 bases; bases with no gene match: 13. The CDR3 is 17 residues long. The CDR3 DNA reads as TGTGCCAGCAGCCGGTATTTTAGGACAGGGGCGCATCAGCCCCAGCATTTT. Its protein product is CASSRYFRTGAHQPQHF.

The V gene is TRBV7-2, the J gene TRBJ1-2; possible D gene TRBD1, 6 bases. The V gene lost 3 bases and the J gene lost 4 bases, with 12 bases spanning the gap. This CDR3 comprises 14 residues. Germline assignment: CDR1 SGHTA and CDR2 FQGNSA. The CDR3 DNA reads TGTGCCAGCAGCTTCGGACAGCTCTCCTATGGCTACACCTTC. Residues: CASSFGQLSYGYTF. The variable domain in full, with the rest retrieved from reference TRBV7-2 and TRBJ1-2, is GAGVSQSPSNKVTEKGKDVELRCDPISGHTALYWYRQSLGQGLEFLIYFQGNSAPDKSGLPSDRFSAERTGGSVSTLTIQRTQQEDSAVYLCASSFGQLSYGYTFGSGTRLTVV.

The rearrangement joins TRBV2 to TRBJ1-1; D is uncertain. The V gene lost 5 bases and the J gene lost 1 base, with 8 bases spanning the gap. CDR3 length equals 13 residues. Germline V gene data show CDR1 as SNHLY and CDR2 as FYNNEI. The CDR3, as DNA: TGTGCCAGCAGTTCGGATACGAACACTGAAGCTTTCTTT. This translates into CASSSDTNTEAFF.